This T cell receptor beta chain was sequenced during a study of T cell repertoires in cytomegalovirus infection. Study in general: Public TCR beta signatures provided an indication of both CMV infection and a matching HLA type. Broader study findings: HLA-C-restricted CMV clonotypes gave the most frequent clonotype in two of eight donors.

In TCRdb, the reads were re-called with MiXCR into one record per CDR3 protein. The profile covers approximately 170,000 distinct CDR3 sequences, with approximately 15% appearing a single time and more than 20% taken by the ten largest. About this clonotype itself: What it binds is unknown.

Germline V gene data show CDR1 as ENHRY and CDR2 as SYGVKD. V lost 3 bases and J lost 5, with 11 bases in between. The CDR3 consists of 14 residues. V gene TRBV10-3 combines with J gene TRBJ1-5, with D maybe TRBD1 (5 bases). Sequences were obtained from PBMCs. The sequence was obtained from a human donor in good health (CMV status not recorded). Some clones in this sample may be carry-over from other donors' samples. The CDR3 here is CAISDGEGDQPQHF. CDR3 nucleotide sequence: TGTGCCATCAGTGACGGGGAAGGGGATCAGCCCCAGCATTTT.